These 13 T cell receptor beta chains came from one sample sequenced in a study of T and B cells in COVID-19 patients (dated by TCRdb to the early 2020s). These reads were obtained on an Illumina MiSeq. Multiplex PCR with BIOMED2 TRB-A/B primer pools was used to amplify the TRB rearrangements. TCRdb passed the public sequencing reads through fastp at Q25 and MiXCR, retaining productive beta sequences. A single entry per CDR3 protein holds the most common genes and DNA from its merged rows. Counted in this sample were 5,000 to 5,500 distinct CDR3 sequences; 20% to 25% of them appeared once. The biggest ten clones account for roughly 3% of the sample. Genomic DNA extracted from blood, in amounts of about 220-500 ng, served as the starting material for amplifying TRB repertoires. Sequencing input: blood. The receptors were sampled from a human donor with active COVID-19.

This clonotype counts as medium-sized. The V call is TRBV27, the J call TRBJ2-5; 7 bases agree with TRBD1. V dropped 6 bases and J dropped 5; count of bases not matched to a gene: 6. Germline V gene lookup returns CDR1 MNHEY and CDR2 SMNVEV (reference sequence). The CDR3 totals 13 residues. CDR3 protein: CASRLGRGETQYF. CDR3 bases: TGTGCCAGCAGGTTGGGCAGGGGGGAGACCCAGTACTTC.

V gene TRBV7-2 combines with J gene TRBJ2-7; 15 bases align to TRBD2. Germline trimming cut 5 bases from V and 6 bases from J; bases unmatched to any gene: 11. The CDR3 contains 17 residues. The germline CDR1 and CDR2 sequences are SGHTA and FQGNSA. The chain's CDR3 is CASSRTGTSGRSSEQYF. In DNA form, the CDR3 reads TGTGCCAGCAGCCGTACCGGGACTAGCGGGAGGTCGAGCGAGCAGTACTTC.

The chain has TRBV28 and TRBJ1-5, with D possibly matching TRBD1 (6 bases). The V and J ends lost 6 bases and 9 bases respectively, with 15 bases between them. In germline, CDR1 is MDHEN, CDR2 SYDVKM. This CDR3 spans 13 amino acids. CDR3 DNA: TGTGCCAGCAGAGTTCCGGGGGGCGGGCCCCAGCATTTT. It is translated as CASRVPGGGPQHF.

The chain carries TRBV5-6 and TRBJ1-1; 7 bases fit TRBD1. This CDR3 has 14 residues. Germline CDR1 is SGHDT and CDR2 is YYEEEE. Unmatched junction bases numbered 3, after V lost 3 bases and J lost 1 base. The CDR3 DNA is TGTGCCAGCAGCTGGGGACAGACGAACACTGAAGCTTTCTTT. This codes for CASSWGQTNTEAFF. The variable domain in full, with the rest retrieved from reference TRBV5-6 and TRBJ1-1, is DAGVTQSPTHLIKTRGQQVTLRCSPKSGHDTVSWYQQALGQGPQFIFQYYEEEERQRGNFPDRFSGHQFPNYSSELNVNALLLGDSALYLCASSWGQTNTEAFFGQGTRLTVV.

This clonotype was counted only a few times. The chain carries TRBV20-1 and TRBJ1-5; possible D gene TRBD1, 5 bases. Germline CDR1 DFQATT, CDR2 SNEGSKA (reference sequence). The CDR3 extends over 13 amino acids. The V gene lost 4 bases and the J gene lost 5 bases, with 12 bases spanning the gap. The CDR3 here is CSANRREHQPQHF. In nucleotides, the CDR3 is TGCAGTGCTAACCGCAGGGAACATCAGCCCCAGCATTTT.

By sample fraction, this clonotype is medium-sized. The chain has TRBV6-2 or TRBV6-3 and TRBJ1-2, with a tentative D call TRBD1 (5 bases). The germline V gene encodes CDR1 MNHEY and CDR2 SVGEGT. V lost 0 bases and J 2 bases, leaving 10 bases between the germline ends. CDR3 length equals 15 residues. CDR3 sequence: CASSYSGELNYGYTF. CDR3 DNA: TGTGCCAGCAGTTACTCAGGGGAACTCAACTATGGCTACACCTTC.

This chain uses TRBV7-9 with TRBJ1-1; D gene uncertain. V lost 1 base and J lost 3, with 18 bases in between. CDR3 length: 17 residues. The germline gives CDR1 SEHNR, CDR2 FQNEAQ (reference sequence). The CDR3 loop is CASSLVTGITIYTEAFF. The CDR3, as DNA: TGTGCCAGCAGCTTAGTCACCGGGATAACAATTTACACTGAAGCTTTCTTT.

This clonotype was counted between two and nine times. The rearrangement joins TRBV20-1 to TRBJ2-1, with 11 nucleotides matching TRBD2. J was trimmed by 8 bases and V by 6 bases; bases with no gene match: 9. Looked up from germline, CDR1 is DFQATT and CDR2 is SNEGSKA (reference sequence). CDR3 length: 14 amino acids. The CDR3 is CSADGLAGGDEQFF. The CDR3 DNA is TGCAGTGCCGATGGACTAGCGGGTGGGGATGAGCAGTTCTTC.

In its sample, this clonotype was seen a few times. The chain combines TRBV5-4 with TRBJ1-2, with 11 bases matching TRBD1. The germline V gene has CDR1 SGHNT and CDR2 YYREEE (reference sequence). Germline trimming cut 7 bases from V and 10 bases from J; bases unmatched to any gene: 9. This CDR3 region has 13 residues. The CDR3: CASGWTGGEDYTF. CDR3 nucleotide sequence: TGTGCCAGCGGATGGACAGGGGGCGAGGACTACACCTTC.

This clonotype was found a few times. V usage is TRBV6-1 and J usage is TRBJ1-4; possible D gene TRBD1, 6 bases. The germline gives CDR1 MNHNS, CDR2 SASEGT. The V gene lost 7 bases and the J gene lost 3 bases, with 9 bases spanning the gap. The CDR3 consists of 13 residues. In DNA form, the CDR3 reads TGTGCCAGCAAACAGGGCGCTAATGAAAAACTGTTTTTT. It codes for CASKQGANEKLFF.

This clonotype has just a few counts. V usage is TRBV7-2 and J usage is TRBJ1-6, with D hard to call. There are 12 residues in the CDR3. V was shortened by 7 bases and J by 0 bases, with 1 base between the two germline ends. The V gene's germline CDR1 is SGHTA and CDR2 FQGNSA. CDR3 coding DNA: TGTGCCAGCAACTCCTATAATTCACCCCTCCACTTT. Translated: CASNSYNSPLHF.

In this sample, this clonotype turned up a few times. In DNA form, the CDR3 reads TGCAGTGCTACTCGCCCGAGCGGGCAGACCTACGAGCAGTACTTC. Translated, it gives CSATRPSGQTYEQYF. This chain connects TRBV20-1 to TRBJ2-7, with D possibly TRBD2 on 6 matching bases. V dropped 4 bases and J dropped 2 bases, with 18 bases sitting between them. CDR1 and CDR2 (germline): DFQATT, SNEGSKA (reference sequence). The CDR3 sequence is 15 residues long.

This clonotype counts as medium-sized. This sequence joins TRBV15 and TRBJ1-4, with 7 bases lining up with TRBD1. Germline CDR1 and CDR2: LNHNV and YYDKDF (reference sequence). CDR3 length equals 17 residues. Trimming removed 5 bases from V and 5 bases from J; junction bases left unmatched: 14. CDR3 sequence reads: CATSVGGNGAGNEKLFF. DNA for the CDR3: TGTGCCACCAGCGTAGGGGGCAATGGGGCAGGAAATGAAAAACTGTTTTTT.